Listed here is a single T cell receptor beta chain. Its cognate antigen has yet to be identified. There are no base qualities to consult, and no much larger clone falls within one base. This entry is derived from a study of shared clonotypes between healthy human individuals (dated by TCRdb to 2020 to 2021). General notes on the study: The cohort included a few men and a couple of women between 18 and 49 years of age. Per donor, three plates each were used for CD4 naive and CD4 memory, two for CD8 naive, and one for CD8 memory. The study deeply sequenced blood TCR repertoires of five healthy adults to estimate repertoire size and the extent of clonotype sharing between individuals. To increase sequencing depth and limit assay-specific biases, TCR repertoire library preparation and sequencing were carried out by different laboratories using diverse techniques. Per donor, leukapheresis produced somewhere between about 0.94 and 10 billion PBMCs.

Using the deep immunoSEQ assay, multiplex PCR amplified TCR CDR3 regions from genomic DNA. Genomic DNA extracted from each cell subset was distributed evenly over all wells of several immunoSEQ 96-well plates, and each plate served as one replicate. Each replicate PCR for sorted subsets received about 0.2 ug genomic DNA, equal to tens of thousands of T cell genomes. Purified libraries were quantified with a Qubit 3.0 fluorometer, sized on a Bioanalyzer 2100, and re-quantified with the KAPA Library Quantification kit. Every immunoSEQ 96-well plate was sequenced on a separate single-read 150-cycle Illumina NextSeq 550 flow cell. Turning to the authors' computational methods: Because only junctional sequences without quality scores were contained in the immunoSEQ output, filtering matching that applied to full-length reads could not be performed. Sequences were annotated with PyIR, a Python wrapper for IgBLAST v1.9, using IMGT germline references to assign V/J genes and CDR3. Reads were filtered out if the reads had weak V/J assignments (E-value above 1e-6), no CDR3, stop codons, out-of-frame junctions, or ambiguous translated residues. V3J clonotypes were defined as sequences sharing the same inferred V gene, J gene, and CDR3 amino acid sequence. Percentage overlap between repertoires was calculated by dividing the number of shared unique clonotypes by the size of the smaller repertoire. RTK rarefaction, the Chao1 estimator, and Recon v2.1 estimates of unobserved clonotypes were used to assess repertoire richness. Generation probabilities for all TCRbeta clonotypes obtained by the gDNA method from a handful of donors were computed using OLGA. The clones in this table, taken by TCRdb from immuneACCESS, are in-frame only. Not every clone is retained; where verified, under half of the shortfall comes from an unresolved V gene, and the cause of the rest is unknown. The DNA gave D and trimming, while V, J and clone size come from that table. The sample includes some 2.1 million clones, with less than 95% observed a single time. Together, the top ten hold about 1.1% of the sample.

The CDR3 spans 13 residues, from the cysteine through the phenylalanine. The DNA shown is the 39-base CDR3, in frame from base 1. For this chain, trimming is 4 bases at the V end and 4 bases at the J end, and the number of junction bases without a gene match is 4. CDR1 GTSNPN and CDR2 SVGIG were looked up in the germline V gene (reference sequence). Study-level results and caveats: Clonotypes shared by all four sorted-subset donors showed higher generation probabilities than non-shared clonotypes. Incomplete sequencing was indicated by rarefaction of sorted-subset datasets, despite the large sequencing depth. The small number of donors limited the genetic and exposure-history diversity represented. When four donors were compared, the shared fraction of clonotypes was approximately 5% for naive CD4, approximately 3.5% for naive CD8, 2% to 2.5% for memory CD4, and 0.35% to 0.5% for memory CD8. Based on pairwise subsampling, the degree of clonotype sharing among donors was expected to be affected by sequencing depth. Sampling was restricted to blood, and TCR repertoires in tissue are likely to differ from TCR repertoires in blood. Naive subsets generally had larger estimated clonotype richness than memory subsets.

CD8 naive samples consisted of CD45RO-negative cells that were positively selected for CCR7, yielding a CD45RA+CCR7+ population without TemRA cells. Donors were healthy HIV-negative adults with no recently reported acute infections or vaccinations. All donors were Caucasian adults living in Nashville, Tennessee, USA. Blood was obtained by leukapheresis, after which PBMCs were separated by Ficoll-Histopaque density gradient centrifugation and cryopreserved in liquid nitrogen vapor phase. Analytical flow cytometry was used to check the purity and quantity of every magnetically sorted T cell population. Genomic DNA was isolated from each sorted fraction and quantified by UV absorbance on a Nanodrop 2000c.

The sequenced sample consisted of naive CD8+ T cells sorted from blood. What the cell subset or site label conveys for this sample: CD45RA+CCR7+. This receptor was identified in a man aged 18 to 29 in good health. The V and J genes are TRBV30 and TRBJ2-4, with 7 bases in between that match TRBD1. The DNA sequence is given as TGTGCCTGGATAGGGACAGATAAAAACATTCAGTACTTC. It encodes CAWIGTDKNIQYF.